The 11 T cell receptor beta chains below come from one sample, sequenced in a study of beta chain features in type 1 diabetes. Regarding the study as a whole: Across all four CD4+ subsets, people with type 1 diabetes showed modestly shorter TCRB CDR3s.

Their recognized antigens are unknown. Expressed TCRB transcripts were sequenced because the isolated RNA had all been reverse transcribed beforehand. Only in-frame clones appear in the TCRdb table, and some are missing; sequencing was by immunoSEQ multiplex PCR. The sample includes more than 100,000 clones, roughly 10% of them seen just once. Input material: central memory CD4+ T cells from blood. These receptors all stem from a man in his thirties or forties with type 1 diabetes.

V usage is TRBV4-1 and J usage is TRBJ2-5; maybe TRBD2 (6 bases). Deletions cut 6 bases from V and 5 bases from J, with 19 bases between. Germline CDR1 is MGHRA and CDR2 is YSYEKL. The CDR3 length is 15 residues. CDR3 coding DNA: TGCGCCAGCAGTCGAACCACTAGCCTGAGGGAGACCCAGTACTTC. It codes for CASSRTTSLRETQYF.

This clone was detected only a few times. The chain recombines TRBV28 with TRBJ2-7, with TRBD1 identical over 9 bases. Per germline, CDR1 MDHEN and CDR2 SYDVKM. This CDR3 contains 14 residues. V shed 6 bases and J 2 bases; nucleotides not matched to a gene: 5. The CDR3 DNA sequence: TGTGCCAGCAGGGGACAGGGAAATCCCTACGAGCAGTACTTC. It codes for CASRGQGNPYEQYF. Variable domain in full (rest from reference TRBV28 and TRBJ2-7): DVKVTQSSRYLVKRTGEKVFLECVQDMDHENMFWYRQDPGLGLRLIYFSYDVKMKEKGDIPEGYSVSREKKERFSLILESASTNQTSMYLCASRGQGNPYEQYFGPGTRLTVT.

The chain has TRBV7-2 and TRBJ2-3; the match to TRBD2 covers 7 bases. The germline gives CDR1 SGHTA, CDR2 FQGNSA. Trimming took 5 bases from V and 6 from J; bases not matched to a gene: 2. This CDR3 has 12 amino acids. The CDR3 sequence: CASSRTRDTQYF. The CDR3, as DNA: TGTGCCAGCAGCCGGACTAGGGATACGCAGTATTTT.

V is TRBV28 and J is TRBJ1-2; D unclear. Per germline, CDR1 MDHEN and CDR2 SYDVKM. The CDR3 has 15 amino acids. Trimming left V 5 bases short and J 8 bases short, with 21 bases between. CDR3 sequence: CASSPLSGESGGYTF. CDR3 nucleotide sequence: TGTGCCAGCAGTCCCCTGAGCGGGGAGTCGGGGGGCTACACCTTC.

This sequence joins TRBV27 and TRBJ1-1, with D perhaps matching TRBD1 (5 bases). Germline CDR1 MNHEY, CDR2 SMNVEV (reference sequence). This CDR3 is 13 amino acids long. Trimming removed 8 bases at V and 3 bases at J, with 13 bases between. CDR3 bases: TGTGCCAGCCGCGGGGGGGGGTACACTGAAGCTTTCTTT. Encoded protein: CASRGGGYTEAFF.

This clone was detected only a few times. Here the CDR3 reads CATSRDTGAEKLFF. The CDR3 nucleotides are TGTGCCACCAGCAGAGATACCGGTGCTGAAAAACTGTTTTTT. This rearrangement joins TRBV15 to TRBJ1-4; D not certain. The V gene's germline CDR1 is LNHNV and CDR2 YYDKDF (reference sequence). The CDR3 has 14 amino acids. V was pared by 0 bases and J by 7 bases, with 9 bases between.

This rearrangement joins TRBV11-2 to TRBJ2-1, with a tentative D call TRBD2 (5 bases). Trimming cost V 3 bases and J 4 bases, with 13 bases left between them. This CDR3 region has 15 residues. Germline CDR1 and CDR2: SGHAT and FQNNGV. CDR3 in amino acids: CASSFNREKYNEQFF. The CDR3 DNA is TGTGCCAGCAGCTTCAATCGGGAAAAATACAATGAGCAGTTCTTC.

V and J are TRBV14 and TRBJ1-1; D unclear. Germline lookup yields CDR1 SGHDN and CDR2 FVKESK. The CDR3 covers 15 residues. V was cut by 0 bases and J by 6 bases, with 14 bases left in between. CDR3 nucleotide sequence: TGTGCCAGCAGCCAAGATCAGCGGCTTTGGTCTGAAGCTTTCTTT. It yields the protein CASSQDQRLWSEAFF.

This clone has a handful of counts. The CDR3: CASSRGGGETQYF. The CDR3 DNA sequence: TGTGCCAGCAGCCGCGGGGGTGGAGAGACCCAGTACTTC. The V gene is TRBV28, the J gene TRBJ2-5, with 7 bases aligning to TRBD2. Germline V gene lookup returns CDR1 MDHEN and CDR2 SYDVKM. CDR3 length: 13 amino acids. The V and J ends lost 6 bases and 4 bases, in that order; junction bases with no gene match: 5.

V usage is TRBV18 and J usage is TRBJ1-2; a weak D match, TRBD1 (5 bases). V shed 6 bases and J shed 1 base, with 9 bases lying between them. The CDR3 loop spans 13 amino acids. The V gene's germline CDR1 is KGHSH and CDR2 LQKENI. In nucleotides, the CDR3 is TGTGCCAGCTCGACAGACAGTAACTATGGCTACACCTTC. This sequence encodes CASSTDSNYGYTF. The variable domain in full, completed from reference TRBV18 and TRBJ1-2, reads NAGVMQNPRHLVRRRGQEARLRCSPMKGHSHVYWYRQLPEEGLKFMVYLQKENIIDESGMPKERFSAEFPKEGPSILRIQQVVRGDSAAYFCASSTDSNYGYTFGSGTRLTVV.

This clone was seen a few times. One end of the junction varies from germline; a read error may be responsible. The CDR3 DNA reads as TGTGCCAGCAGCTTAGTCGGGGGGGGCCCGCTCTTC. Its protein is CASSLVGGGPLF. The chain employs TRBV11-2 and TRBJ2-1; 8 nucleotides agree with TRBD2. The V gene's germline CDR1 is SGHAT and CDR2 FQNNGV. CDR3 size: 12 residues. The full variable domain, completed using reference TRBV11-2 and TRBJ2-1, is EAGVAQSPRYKIIEKRQSVAFWCNPISGHATLYWYQQILGQGPKLLIQFQNNGVVDDSQLPKDRFSAERLKGVDSTLKIQPAKLEDSAVYLCASSLVGGGPLFGPGTRLTVL.